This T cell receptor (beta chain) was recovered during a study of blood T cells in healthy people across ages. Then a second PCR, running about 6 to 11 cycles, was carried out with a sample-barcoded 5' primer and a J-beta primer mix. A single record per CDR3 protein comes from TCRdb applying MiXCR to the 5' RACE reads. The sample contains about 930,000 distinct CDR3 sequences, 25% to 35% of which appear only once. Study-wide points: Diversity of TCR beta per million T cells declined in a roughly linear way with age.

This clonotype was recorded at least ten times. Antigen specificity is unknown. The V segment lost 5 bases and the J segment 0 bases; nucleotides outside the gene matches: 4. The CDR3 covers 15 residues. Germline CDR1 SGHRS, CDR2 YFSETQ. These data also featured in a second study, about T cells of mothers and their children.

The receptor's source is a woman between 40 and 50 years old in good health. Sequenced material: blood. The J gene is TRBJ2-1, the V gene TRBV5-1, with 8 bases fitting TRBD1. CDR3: CASSGGTGSYNEQFF. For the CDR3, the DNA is TGCGCCAGCAGTGGGGGGACAGGCTCCTACAATGAGCAGTTCTTC.